A single sample is the source of the 21 T cell receptor beta chains below, sequenced in a study of CXCR4 blockade with PD-1 therapy in pancreatic cancer (dated by TCRdb to about 2019). Libraries were prepared through the immunoSEQ multiplex PCR assay. What TCRdb holds here is the immuneACCESS table cut down to in-frame rearrangements. Part of the clones is not present; checked against another copy, under half of the missing clones reflect an unresolved V gene, and the others are unexplained. The sample records 1,500 to 2,500 clones, roughly 58% of which are singletons. The ten largest account for over 25% of the sample. The sample comprised tumor tissue. The receptors come from a human donor with pancreatic ductal adenocarcinoma.

The V gene is TRBV9, the J gene TRBJ2-3; 8 bases match TRBD2. J lost 2 bases, V lost 3 bases, and 14 bases had no gene match. This CDR3 region has 18 residues. Germline-derived CDR1 and CDR2 are SGDLS and YYNGEE. This chain's CDR3 is CASSGDGAGTRDTDTQYF. DNA for the CDR3: TGTGCCAGCAGCGGGGACGGGGCCGGGACTAGGGACACAGATACGCAGTATTTT. Combining the CDR3 with reference TRBV9 and TRBJ2-3 gives the whole variable domain DSGVTQTPKHLITATGQRVTLRCSPRSGDLSVYWYQQSLDQGLQFLIQYYNGEERAKGNILERFSAQQFPDLHSELNLSSLELGDSALYFCASSGDGAGTRDTDTQYFGPGTRLTVL.

The chain recombines TRBV5-1 with TRBJ1-6; 8 bases fit TRBD1. This CDR3 spans 17 amino acids. CDR1 SGHRS and CDR2 YFSETQ come from the germline V gene. V gave up 2 bases and J gave up 8 bases; unmatched junction bases: 12. DNA of the CDR3: TGCGCCAGCAGCTTTTCCGGGACAGGCTCGTATCATTCACCCCTCCACTTT. Translated: CASSFSGTGSYHSPLHF.

In this sample, this clone turned up a few times. The rearrangement links TRBV5-1 to TRBJ2-6; possibly TRBD2 for D (5 bases). The V end was cut by 1 base, the J end by 4 bases, with 12 bases between. The CDR3 loop spans 16 amino acids. Germline-derived CDR1 and CDR2 are SGHRS and YFSETQ. DNA for the CDR3: TGCGCCAGCAGCTTGATGATAGCGTCGGGGGCCAACGTCCTGACTTTC. Amino acid sequence: CASSLMIASGANVLTF.

This clone was seen a handful of times. The chain uses TRBV19 and TRBJ1-1; no definite D call. The V end lost 7 bases, the J end lost 1 base, and 10 bases lay between the germline ends. Germline CDR1 reads LNHDA; CDR2 reads SQIVND (reference sequence). This CDR3 spans 13 amino acids. CDR3 amino acids: CASTQMGNTEAFF. The DNA for the CDR3 is TGTGCCAGTACCCAAATGGGGAACACTGAAGCTTTCTTT.

This clone was detected once. J is TRBJ2-3 and V is TRBV6-8, with 9 positions matching TRBD1. This CDR3 spans 13 amino acids. V gave up 6 bases and J gave up 4 bases; unmatched junction bases: 2. Germline CDR1 is MNHGY and CDR2 is SAAAGT. DNA for the CDR3: TGTGCCAGCAGGACAGGGGGGTCAGATACGCAGTATTTT. Residues: CASRTGGSDTQYF.

The chain recombines TRBV25-1 with TRBJ1-6; D not resolved. The length of the CDR3 is 14 residues. Trimming left V 3 bases short and J 7 bases short, with 10 bases between. Germline V lookup: CDR1 MGHDK, CDR2 SYGVNS. CDR3 protein: CASSEEFGNSPLHF. In DNA, the CDR3 is TGTGCCAGCAGTGAGGAGTTTGGGAATTCACCCCTCCACTTT. Using reference TRBV25-1 and TRBJ1-6 for the parts outside the CDR3, the full variable domain is EADIYQTPRYLVIGTGKKITLECSQTMGHDKMYWYQQDPGMELHLIHYSYGVNSTEKGDLSSESTVSRIRTEHFPLTLESARPSHTSQYLCASSEEFGNSPLHFGNGTRLTVT.

A few counts support this clone. The chain combines TRBV19 with TRBJ1-1; a weak D match, TRBD1 (5 bases). This CDR3 spans 15 amino acids. From germline, CDR1 is LNHDA and CDR2 SQIVND (reference sequence). V was clipped by 6 bases and J by 0 bases, with 14 bases between them. The CDR3: CASSKTDLMNTEAFF. CDR3 bases: TGTGCCAGTAGCAAGACAGACCTGATGAACACTGAAGCTTTCTTT.

Within the sample, this clone is medium-sized. The CDR3 sequence is CASSQPPTNEKLFF. CDR3 nucleotide sequence: TGTGCCAGCAGCCAGCCACCAACTAATGAAAAACTGTTTTTT. The J gene is TRBJ1-4, the V gene TRBV11-3; no clear D. The CDR3 sequence is 14 residues long. The germline V and J ends were trimmed by 5 bases and 0 bases, with 7 bases remaining between them. CDR1 is SGHNT and CDR2 is YENEEA in the germline V gene.

CDR3 amino acids: CAWSGWGIQSPLHF. CDR3 DNA: TGTGCCTGGAGTGGGTGGGGGATACAGTCACCCCTCCACTTT. The chain recombines TRBV30 with TRBJ1-6; D is perhaps TRBD1 (5 bases). V was clipped by 1 base and J by 10 bases, with 14 bases between them. CDR3 length equals 14 residues. Per germline, CDR1 GTSNPN and CDR2 SVGIG (reference sequence).

The chain has TRBV29-1 and TRBJ2-5; TRBD1 matches at 9 bases. The germline CDR1 and CDR2 sequences are SQVTM and ANQGSEA. Unmatched junction bases numbered 9, after V lost 3 bases and J lost 7 bases. This CDR3 contains 14 residues. The DNA of the CDR3 is TGCAGCGTTGATGAACAGGGGGCTGGGGGGACCCAGTACTTC. Its translation: CSVDEQGAGGTQYF.

This sequence joins TRBV29-1 and TRBJ1-1, with D possibly being TRBD1 (6 bases). Between the trimmed V and J ends, which lost 4 bases and 11 bases, there was a span of 20 bases. CDR1 is SQVTM, CDR2 ANQGSEA, per germline. The CDR3 consists of 13 residues. CDR3: CSVGGGATVVAFF. The CDR3, as DNA: TGCAGCGTTGGAGGGGGGGCAACCGTAGTGGCTTTCTTT.

V usage is TRBV6-4 and J usage is TRBJ1-5; D remains unclear. The end of the DNA aligns better with TRBJ2-3, so the J call may be wrong. This CDR3 has 15 residues. Germline V CDR1 and CDR2: MRHNA, SNTAGT. The CDR3 DNA is TGTGCCAGCAGTTCGAGGACCGGTGGCAATCAGCCCCAGTATTTT. It yields the protein CASSSRTGGNQPQYF.

The chain links TRBV28 to TRBJ1-4; a weak D match, TRBD1 (6 bases). The CDR3 length is 15 residues. Germline CDR1 is MDHEN and CDR2 is SYDVKM. V shed 5 bases and J shed 8 bases, with 18 bases lying between them. The CDR3 DNA reads as TGTGCCAGCAGTAACCAACAGGGATCGAGCGAAAAACTGTTTTTT. Amino acids: CASSNQQGSSEKLFF.

The rearrangement uses TRBV18 and TRBJ1-1; the D is unclear. Deletions cut 3 bases from V and 1 base from J, with 9 bases between. In germline, CDR1 is KGHSH, CDR2 LQKENI. The CDR3 length is 14 residues. The CDR3 DNA reads as TGTGCCAGCTCACCTGTCCAGTCGAACACTGAAGCTTTCTTT. This translates into CASSPVQSNTEAFF.

The rearrangement joins TRBV15 to TRBJ2-2; the match to TRBD1 covers 10 bases. The CDR3 runs to 15 residues. CDR1 and CDR2 from the germline V gene are LNHNV and YYDKDF (reference sequence). With V trimmed by 3 bases and J by 3 bases, 1 base remained unmatched. The CDR3 is CATSSGTGDTGELFF. In DNA form, the CDR3 reads TGTGCCACCAGCAGCGGGACAGGGGACACCGGGGAGCTGTTTTTT.

The rearrangement links TRBV7-7 to TRBJ2-4; D possibly uses TRBD1 or TRBD2 (5 bases each). From germline, CDR1 is SSHAT and CDR2 FNYEAQ (reference sequence). V was pared by 4 bases and J by 0 bases, with 19 bases between. The CDR3 loop spans 18 amino acids. The DNA for the CDR3 is TGTGCCAGCAGCTGGGGGTCCGACAGCAGTCTAGCCAAAAACATTCAGTACTTC. It encodes CASSWGSDSSLAKNIQYF.

The V gene is TRBV6-7, the J gene TRBJ2-2, with TRBD1 matching 11 bases. TRBV6-7 is an ORF, and what it does is uncertain. The V and J ends lost 8 bases and 7 bases, in that order; junction bases with no gene match: 6. This CDR3 is built from 14 residues. The CDR3 DNA reads as TGTGCCAGCCGGACAGGGGGCGCGGGCGGGGAGCTGTTTTTT. This codes for CASRTGGAGGELFF.

This chain connects TRBV25-1 to TRBJ2-5, with 7 bases fitting TRBD2. The CDR3 covers 15 residues. V dropped 3 bases and J dropped 5; count of bases not matched to a gene: 9. Looked up from germline, CDR1 is MGHDK and CDR2 is SYGVNS. CDR3 coding DNA: TGTGCCAGCAGTGATCTAACAGCGGGGTGGGAGACCCAGTACTTC. Amino acid sequence: CASSDLTAGWETQYF. The full variable domain, rest sourced from reference TRBV25-1 and TRBJ2-5, is EADIYQTPRYLVIGTGKKITLECSQTMGHDKMYWYQQDPGMELHLIHYSYGVNSTEKGDLSSESTVSRIRTEHFPLTLESARPSHTSQYLCASSDLTAGWETQYFGPGTRLLVL.

The chain carries TRBV5-1 and TRBJ2-7; TRBD2 aligns across 9 bases. Germline CDR1 is SGHRS and CDR2 is YFSETQ. The CDR3 is 15 residues long. Trimming removed 4 bases from V and 4 bases from J; junction bases left unmatched: 9. This CDR3 is CASSVLAGISYEQYF. CDR3 coding DNA: TGCGCCAGCAGCGTCCTAGCGGGGATATCTTACGAGCAGTACTTC.

This CDR3 reads CASSLTTGTPQHF. The CDR3 DNA sequence: TGTGCCAGTAGTTTAACCACCGGGACCCCCCAGCATTTT. This chain joins TRBV19 and TRBJ1-5, with a possible D match to TRBD1 (5 bases). Deletions cut 5 bases from V and 10 bases from J, with 15 bases between. The CDR3 runs to 13 residues. Looked up from germline, CDR1 is LNHDA and CDR2 is SQIVND (reference sequence).

The rearrangement links TRBV6-8 to TRBJ2-3; 10 positions match TRBD2. Germline V gives CDR1 MNHGY, CDR2 SAAAGT. Trimming removed 5 bases from V and 8 bases from J; junction bases left unmatched: 7. This CDR3 is built from 14 residues. The CDR3 loop is CASSTSGDGGTQYF. Written as DNA, the CDR3 is TGTGCCAGCAGTACTAGCGGGGATGGAGGTACGCAGTATTTT.